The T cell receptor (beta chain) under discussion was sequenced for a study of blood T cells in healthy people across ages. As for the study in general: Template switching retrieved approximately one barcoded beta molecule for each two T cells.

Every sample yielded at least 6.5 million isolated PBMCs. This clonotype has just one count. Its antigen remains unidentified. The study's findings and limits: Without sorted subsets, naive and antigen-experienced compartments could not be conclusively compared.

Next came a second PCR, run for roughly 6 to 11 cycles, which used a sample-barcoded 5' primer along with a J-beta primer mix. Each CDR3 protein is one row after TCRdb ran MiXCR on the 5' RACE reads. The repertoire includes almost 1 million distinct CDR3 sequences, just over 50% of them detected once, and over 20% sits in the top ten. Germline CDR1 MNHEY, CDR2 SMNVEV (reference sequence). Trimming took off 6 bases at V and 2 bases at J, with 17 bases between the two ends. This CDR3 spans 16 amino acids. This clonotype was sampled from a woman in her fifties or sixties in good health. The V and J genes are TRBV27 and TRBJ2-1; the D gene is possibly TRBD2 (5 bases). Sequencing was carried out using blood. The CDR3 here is CASSFGWGETYNEQFF. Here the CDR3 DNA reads TGTGCCAGCAGCTTCGGTTGGGGAGAGACCTACAATGAGCAGTTCTTC.